Listed below are T cell receptor beta chains from one sample, sequenced in a study of blood T cells in healthy people across ages. TCRdb used MiXCR to reprocess the 5' RACE reads, holding one entry per CDR3 protein. Altogether around 800,000 distinct CDR3 sequences are present, around half being singletons, with the ten largest covering approximately 41%. Material: blood. The receptors derive from a man aged 80 or over in good health. CDR3s include the opening cysteine and the closing phenylalanine or tryptophan. Fields, in order: J gene, D gene, V gene, clone size, CDR3 DNA, CDR3 protein. A D gene is named only where the DNA matches it firmly. Clone size is given for some rows only: seen once, a few or many times, or a class if the clone is expanded.

>TRBJ1-1|TRBD1|TRBV7-2|.
TGTGCCAGCAGCACCCTGGCCAGGGGGTTAATTGGCACTGAAGCTTTCTTT
CASSTLARGLIGTEAFF
>TRBJ2-3|.|TRBV12-3/TRBV12-4|.
TGTGCCAGCAGATCGGGAGCCAGAGACGCGTATTTT
CASRSGARDAYF
>TRBJ2-5|.|TRBV5-1|.
TGCGCCAGCAGCGCATCGGACACCCAAGAGACCCAGTACTTC
CASSASDTQETQYF
>TRBJ1-2|.|TRBV18|.
TGTGCCAGCTCACCCATCAGGGATCTCAACTATGGCTACACCTTC
CASSPIRDLNYGYTF
>TRBJ1-1|.|TRBV30|.
TGTGCCTGGAGTATTGGACGGAGAAACACTGAAGCTTTCTTT
CAWSIGRRNTEAFF
>TRBJ2-3|.|TRBV11-2|.
TGTGCCAGCACCTCCCCAGCGGAATACGCGTATTTT
CASTSPAEYAYF
>TRBJ2-1|.|TRBV24-1|few
TGTGCCACCAGTGATAACGGGGTTCCTCTTACCCATGAGCAGTTCTTC
CATSDNGVPLTHEQFF
>TRBJ2-4|TRBD1|TRBV12-3/TRBV12-4|few
TGTGCCAGCAGCCCGACAGGGATGGACATTCAGTACTTC
CASSPTGMDIQYF
>TRBJ2-7|TRBD2|TRBV20-1|.
TGCAGTGCTAGGGGGGGTAGCGGGAAATCCTACGAGCAGTACTTC
CSARGGSGKSYEQYF
>TRBJ2-3|.|TRBV7-3|many
TGTGCCAGCAGCTTATCACCCCCGGATACGCAGTATTTT
CASSLSPPDTQYF
>TRBJ2-4|TRBD1|TRBV5-5|.
TGTGCCAGCAGCTTGGACCCCGGACAGGGGGCTGCCAAAAACATTCAGTACTTC
CASSLDPGQGAAKNIQYF
>TRBJ2-5|.|TRBV7-9|.
TGTGCCAGCAGCTTAGACAACAGGAATATGTACTTC
CASSLDNRNMYF
>TRBJ1-1|.|TRBV29-1|.
TGCAGCGTTCGGGTCACGGCAGACACTGAAGCTTTCTTT
CSVRVTADTEAFF
>TRBJ1-2|TRBD1|TRBV5-1|few
TGCGCCAGCAGCTTCGGACAGGGGACAGGCGGCTACACCTTC
CASSFGQGTGGYTF
>TRBJ2-7|.|TRBV10-3|few
TGTGCCATCAGCGCCCGGGTCGGAGGGGCCTACGAGCAGTACTTC
CAISARVGGAYEQYF
>TRBJ2-1|TRBD2|TRBV12-3/TRBV12-4|few
TGTGCCAGCAGTTTGGGGCTAGCGGCTAACAATGAGCAGTTCTTC
CASSLGLAANNEQFF
>TRBJ1-2|.|TRBV19|.
TGTGCCAGTTGGAGGAATGGCTACACCTTC
CASWRNGYTF